This TCR beta chain emerged from a study of vaccination effects on CD4 cells after COVID-19. For the study at large: BNT162b2 vaccine or mRNA-1273 vaccine was given to participants in two doses. Vaccination followed sampling of two convalescent patients by 16 days and one week respectively. Broader study findings: Marked clonal contraction was seen in infection- and vaccine-induced clones late after vaccination.

Within the ViraFEST assay, antigen-specific CD4+ T cells underwent expansion with viral peptide pools prior to sequencing. When around 10 days of culture had elapsed, CD4+ T cells were isolated. Convalescent patients had PCR-confirmed SARS-CoV-2 infection between March and December 2020. The authors exchanged half the medium for IL-2 medium on days 3 and 7. V lost 2 bases to trimming and J lost 3 bases, with 13 bases between them. The CDR3 consists of 15 residues. Germline values: CDR1 SGHTS, CDR2 YDEGEE. In regard to this clone: Its antigen remains unknown.

Profiling relied on immunoSEQ multiplex PCR, and the TCRdb table lists in-frame clones only, not all of them. The sample carries about 37,000 clones, around 67% recorded once. This clonotype was obtained from a human donor who had a prior SARS-CoV-2 infection. This specimen was CD4+ T cells from PBMCs cultured with a peptide pool, taken before COVID-19 vaccination. V is TRBV5-8 and J is TRBJ2-3, with D possibly matching TRBD1 (6 bases). The CDR3 DNA is TGTGCCAGCAGCTTACAGGGAGTCGGTACAGATACGCAGTATTTT. Translating it yields CASSLQGVGTDTQYF.